Listed here is a single T cell receptor beta chain. This CDR3 is 12 amino acids long. Trimming took off 1 base at V and 5 bases at J, with 5 bases between the two ends. Germline lookup yields CDR1 LNHNV and CDR2 YYDKDF (reference sequence). The sample is drawn from a study of cytomegalovirus exposure and HLA in healthy donors. Study information: Genotyping of 398 donors showed that 80% to 85% belonged to the Caucasian-associated ancestry cluster.

13 Jbeta primers and 60 Vbeta primers were used for the PCR. Assay: immunoSEQ multiplex PCR; the TCRdb copy retains only in-frame clones and omits some. Altogether more than 150,000 clones are present, less than 80% being singletons, with the ten largest covering around 1.5%. The sequenced material came from PBMCs. V usage is TRBV15 and J usage is TRBJ2-5; D uncertain. The clonotype originates from a man between 18 and 35 years old in good health and CMV-seronegative. This CDR3 reads CATSRVLETQYF. Here the CDR3 DNA reads TGTGCCACCAGCAGAGTCCTGGAGACCCAGTACTTC.